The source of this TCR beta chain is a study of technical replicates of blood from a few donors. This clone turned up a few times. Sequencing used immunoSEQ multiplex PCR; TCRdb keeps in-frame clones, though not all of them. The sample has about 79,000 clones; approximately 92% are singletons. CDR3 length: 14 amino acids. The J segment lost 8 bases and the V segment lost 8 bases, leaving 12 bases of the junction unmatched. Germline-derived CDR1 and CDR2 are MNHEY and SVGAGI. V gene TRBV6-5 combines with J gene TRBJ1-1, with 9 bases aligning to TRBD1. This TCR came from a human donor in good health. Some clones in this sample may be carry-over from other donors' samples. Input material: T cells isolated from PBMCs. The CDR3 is CASSSGTGITEAFF. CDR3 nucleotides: TGTGCCAGCTCTTCCGGGACAGGGATTACCGAAGCTTTCTTT.